The clone carrying this T cell receptor beta chain was detected only a few times. This record belongs to a study of T cell responses to AZD1222 COVID-19 vaccine. Using immunoSEQ multiplex PCR, the repertoire was profiled, and TCRdb retains in-frame clones only, with some absent. This table holds under 130,000 clones, around 80% found once. V lost 4 bases, J lost 8 bases, and 5 bases stayed unmatched. Germline values: CDR1 SGHNT, CDR2 YYREEE (reference sequence). The CDR3 has 13 residues. This sequence joins TRBV5-4 and TRBJ1-2, with 10 nucleotides matching TRBD1. This clonotype was obtained from an adult in good health. The sample in question was peripheral blood, obtained on day 0 of AZD1222 vaccination. CDR3 nucleotide sequence: TGTGCCAGCAGCGAGACAGGGGGCTCCGGCTACACCTTC. It codes for CASSETGGSGYTF.